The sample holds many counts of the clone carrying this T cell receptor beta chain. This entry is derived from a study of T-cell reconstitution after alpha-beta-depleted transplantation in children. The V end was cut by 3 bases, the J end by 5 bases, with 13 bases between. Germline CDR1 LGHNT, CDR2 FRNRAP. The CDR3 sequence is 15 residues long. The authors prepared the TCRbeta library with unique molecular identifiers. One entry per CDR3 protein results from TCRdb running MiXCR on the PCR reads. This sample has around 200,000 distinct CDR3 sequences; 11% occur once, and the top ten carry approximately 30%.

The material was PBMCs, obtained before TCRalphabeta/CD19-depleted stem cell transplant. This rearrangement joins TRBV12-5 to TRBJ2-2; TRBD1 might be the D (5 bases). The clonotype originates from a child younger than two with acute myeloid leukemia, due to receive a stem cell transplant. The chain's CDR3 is CASGFGQGWTGELFF. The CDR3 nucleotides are TGTGCTAGTGGTTTTGGGCAGGGTTGGACCGGGGAGCTGTTTTTT.